The TCR beta chain described here comes from a study of regulatory T cells in long-lasting Graves disease. The authors built TCR beta libraries using iRepertoire HTBI primers and Arm-PCR of CDR3 regions. TCRdb re-called the multiplex PCR reads through MiXCR, storing one row per CDR3 protein. This table has around 250,000 distinct CDR3 sequences, around a sixth appearing once. Time point of the sample: newly diagnosed GD, antithyroid drugs for less than 3 months. Generation of the TCR library employed RNA extracted from PBMCs. This CDR3 spans 13 amino acids. Germline assignment: CDR1 KGHSH and CDR2 LQKENI. Deletions cut 9 bases from V and 1 base from J, with 12 bases between. This clonotype was counted ten times or more. These same data were also listed under a study on T cells in Graves' hyperthyroidism and ophthalmopathy.

This sample comprised peripheral blood mononuclear cells (PBMCs), obtained at new diagnosis, from a patient treated with antithyroid drugs. The chain joins TRBV18 to TRBJ1-1, with D unresolved. The receptor's source is a woman in her twenties or thirties with Graves disease. This CDR3 reads CASSTSGNTEAFF. CDR3 DNA: TGTGCCAGTTCTACTTCAGGGAACACTGAAGCTTTCTTT.